Listed below are T cell receptor beta chains from one sample, sequenced in a study of cytomegalovirus exposure and HLA in healthy donors. Method: immunoSEQ multiplex PCR; TCRdb's copy keeps in-frame clones and lacks some. In total, the table holds 150,000 to 200,000 clones. The specimen was PBMCs. The receptors were gathered from a man younger than 45 in good health and CMV-seronegative. Both conserved end residues are part of each CDR3. A D gene is named only where the DNA matches it firmly.

TRBV28	TRBD2	TRBJ2-7	CASSMSGRAREQYF	TGTGCCAGCAGTATGAGCGGGAGGGCCCGGGAGCAGTACTTC
TRBV5-8	-	TRBJ1-1	CASSLGQGGTEAFF	TGTGCCAGCAGCTTGGGGCAGGGTGGCACTGAAGCTTTCTTT
TRBV14	-	TRBJ2-5	CASSQVGGTQYF	TGTGCCAGCAGCCAAGTAGGGGGGACCCAGTACTTC
TRBV5-4	-	TRBJ1-2	CASSLGAAANYGYTF	TGTGCCAGCAGCTTGGGGGCAGCAGCTAACTATGGCTACACCTTC
TRBV29-1	TRBD1	TRBJ1-1	CSVETQGIHTEAFF	TGCAGCGTTGAAACACAGGGGATTCACACTGAAGCTTTCTTT
TRBV29-1	TRBD2	TRBJ2-1	CSGGLAGDYEQFF	TGCAGCGGGGGACTAGCGGGAGATTATGAGCAGTTCTTC
TRBV2	-	TRBJ2-1	CATSGTFYNEQFF	TGTGCCACATCCGGGACTTTCTACAATGAGCAGTTCTTC
TRBV6-1	TRBD2	TRBJ2-7	CATTATSTTYEQYF	TGTGCCACAACCGCGACTAGCACCACCTACGAGCAGTACTTC
TRBV10-1	TRBD2	TRBJ2-5	CASSEGTSGQETQYF	TGCGCCAGCAGTGAGGGAACTAGCGGCCAAGAGACCCAGTACTTC
TRBV7-7	-	TRBJ2-5	CASSTRPPETQYF	TGTGCCAGCAGCACTCGCCCCCCAGAGACCCAGTACTTC
TRBV27	-	TRBJ2-7	CASTIEVAGLSKQYF	TGTGCCAGCACCATCGAAGTGGCAGGGCTTAGCAAGCAGTACTTC
TRBV5-1	-	TRBJ2-3	CASRVQGLNTDTQYF	TGCGCCAGCAGGGTCCAGGGACTTAACACAGATACGCAGTATTTT
TRBV5-1	-	TRBJ1-2	CASSPAGGGSYTF	TGCGCCAGCAGCCCTGCGGGGGGAGGGAGCTACACCTTC
TRBV5-1	TRBD1	TRBJ2-7	CASTRTGGRGGYEQYF	TGCGCCAGCACCCGGACAGGGGGACGGGGAGGCTACGAGCAGTACTTC
TRBV28	-	TRBJ1-3	CASIPSDIRNTIYF	TGTGCCAGCATCCCGTCAGACATTCGAAACACCATATATTTT
TRBV23-1	TRBD2	TRBJ2-7	CASSQSFTGREGSYEQYF	TGCGCCAGCAGTCAATCGTTCACCGGGCGGGAGGGGTCCTACGAGCAGTACTTC
TRBV18	-	TRBJ1-4	CASSPTELHNEKLFF	TGTGCCAGCTCACCCACAGAGTTACATAATGAAAAACTGTTTTTT
TRBV5-6	TRBD2	TRBJ2-1	CASSPGTSGRSSSYNEQFF	TGTGCCAGCAGCCCCGGGACTAGCGGGAGGTCTAGCTCCTACAATGAGCAGTTCTTC
TRBV7-2	-	TRBJ1-5	CASSHRGGLRNQPQHF	TGTGCCAGCAGCCATAGGGGAGGGCTTCGGAATCAGCCCCAGCATTTT
TRBV11-2	-	TRBJ1-4	CASSWGGTNEKLFF	TGTGCCAGCAGCTGGGGGGGAACTAATGAAAAACTGTTTTTT
TRBV9	TRBD2	TRBJ2-1	CASSPGTSDFYNEQFF	TGTGCCAGCAGCCCAGGGACTAGCGATTTTTACAATGAGCAGTTCTTC
TRBV6-1	-	TRBJ1-1	CASRPGVMNTEAFF	TGTGCCAGCAGGCCAGGGGTTATGAACACTGAAGCTTTCTTT
TRBV9	TRBD1	TRBJ1-2	CASSVSGTGYGYTF	TGTGCCAGCAGCGTCTCCGGGACAGGGTATGGCTACACCTTC
TRBV19	-	TRBJ1-1	CASHRMTGQNTEAFF	TGTGCCAGCCACCGGATGACGGGACAGAACACTGAAGCTTTCTTT
TRBV5-1	-	TRBJ1-4	CASSFSATNEKLFF	TGCGCCAGCAGCTTTAGTGCAACTAATGAAAAACTGTTTTTT
TRBV7-2	-	TRBJ2-1	CASSPDYIYNEQFF	TGTGCCAGCAGCCCCGACTATATCTACAATGAGCAGTTCTTC
TRBV19	-	TRBJ2-7	CASSIDRVRHEQYF	TGTGCCAGTAGTATAGACAGGGTCCGCCACGAGCAGTACTTC
TRBV11-2	TRBD2	TRBJ2-1	CASSARLAGNNEQFF	TGTGCCAGCAGCGCAAGACTAGCGGGAAACAATGAGCAGTTCTTC
TRBV9	TRBD2	TRBJ2-7	CASSSGLASYEQYF	TGTGCCAGCAGCTCGGGACTAGCCTCCTACGAGCAGTACTTC
TRBV6-5	-	TRBJ1-3	CASSYDRLRSGNTIYF	TGTGCCAGCAGTTATGATCGACTCCGCTCTGGAAACACCATATATTTT
TRBV10-3	TRBD2	TRBJ2-1	CAISPLAGRYNEQFF	TGTGCCATCAGTCCACTAGCGGGGAGGTACAATGAGCAGTTCTTC
TRBV18	TRBD2	TRBJ2-7	CASSRLAGTYEQYF	TGTGCCAGCTCAAGGCTAGCGGGAACCTACGAGCAGTACTTC
TRBV25-1	TRBD2	TRBJ2-7	CASSDPAGAGYEQYF	TGTGCCAGCAGTGATCCAGCGGGAGCGGGCTACGAGCAGTACTTC
TRBV5-1	TRBD2	TRBJ2-1	CASSLAMTSDEQFF	TGCGCCAGCAGCTTGGCCATGACTAGCGATGAGCAGTTCTTC
TRBV5-1	-	TRBJ1-2	CASSPLQGPNYGYTF	TGCGCCAGCAGCCCTTTACAGGGACCTAACTATGGCTACACCTTC
TRBV11-2	-	TRBJ1-2	CASSLDLNYGYTF	TGTGCCAGCAGCTTAGATCTAAACTATGGCTACACCTTC
TRBV30	TRBD1	TRBJ1-1	CAWSVPRGPAIVPEAFF	TGTGCCTGGAGTGTACCCAGGGGGCCGGCTATCGTCCCTGAAGCTTTCTTT
TRBV6-5	TRBD2	TRBJ2-1	CASSSGGSYNEQFF	TGTGCCAGCTCTAGCGGGGGGTCCTACAATGAGCAGTTCTTC
TRBV2	-	TRBJ2-3	CASSEQGSLNTDTQYF	TGTGCCAGCAGTGAGCAGGGATCGTTAAACACAGATACGCAGTATTTT
TRBV5-1	-	TRBJ1-4	CASSSDDFEKLFF	TGCGCCAGCAGCTCGGATGACTTCGAAAAACTGTTTTTT
TRBV10-1	TRBD1	TRBJ2-1	CASSDRQGISNEQFF	TGCGCCAGCAGTGACCGACAGGGGATAAGCAATGAGCAGTTCTTC
TRBV5-1	TRBD2	TRBJ2-1	CASSWGTSGKNEQFF	TGCGCCAGCAGCTGGGGGACTAGCGGGAAAAATGAGCAGTTCTTC
TRBV28	-	TRBJ2-6	CASSLRGRSGANVLTF	TGTGCCAGCAGTTTAAGAGGGAGGAGCGGGGCCAACGTCCTGACTTTC
TRBV18	TRBD1	TRBJ2-5	CASSFTGDETQYF	TGTGCCAGCTCATTTACAGGGGACGAGACCCAGTACTTC
TRBV10-2	-	TRBJ2-7	CASSDSGAYEQYF	TGCGCCAGTAGTGACAGCGGCGCCTACGAGCAGTACTTC
TRBV7-9	-	TRBJ2-5	CASRGAQETQYF	TGTGCCAGCAGAGGGGCCCAAGAGACCCAGTACTTC
TRBV19	-	TRBJ1-2	CASSMMGTLNYGYTF	TGTGCCAGTAGTATGATGGGCACCTTAAACTATGGCTACACCTTC
TRBV11-1	TRBD1	TRBJ2-2	CASRTGRNGELFF	TGTGCCAGCCGGACAGGGAGGAACGGGGAGCTGTTTTTT
TRBV9	-	TRBJ2-3	CASSVGTGNTDTQYF	TGTGCCAGCAGCGTCGGGACTGGGAACACAGATACGCAGTATTTT
TRBV5-4	TRBD2	TRBJ2-7	CASSLVGRPSEQYF	TGTGCCAGCAGCTTGGTCGGGAGGCCTTCCGAGCAGTACTTC
TRBV30	TRBD1	TRBJ1-5	CAWSYTGARRNQPQHF	TGTGCCTGGAGTTATACAGGGGCTCGTCGGAATCAGCCCCAGCATTTT
TRBV25-1	TRBD1	TRBJ1-2	CASTPDRGGHGYTF	TGTGCCAGCACCCCGGACAGGGGAGGTCATGGCTACACCTTC
TRBV5-6	-	TRBJ2-3	CASSLGGAPRTDTQYF	TGTGCCAGCAGCTTGGGTGGGGCGCCCCGCACAGATACGCAGTATTTT
TRBV27	TRBD1	TRBJ2-2	CASSLVRGPTGELFF	TGTGCCAGCAGTTTAGTCAGGGGGCCCACCGGGGAGCTGTTTTTT